This is a list of T cell receptor beta chains from one sample in a study of lymphopenia after photon versus proton radiotherapy. The protocol was immunoSEQ multiplex PCR, while the TCRdb copy is restricted to in-frame clones and leaves out a portion. The sample contains roughly 45,000 clones, approximately 85% of which appear only once. This sample comprised peripheral blood, obtained from a patient treated with photon-based radiotherapy. These receptors all come from a middle-aged man with gastric cancer. Both conserved end residues are part of each CDR3. Fields, in order: clone size, D gene, V gene, J gene, CDR3 DNA, CDR3 protein. A D gene is named only where the DNA matches it firmly. Rows may omit the clone size; those that give it use once, few, many or a size class.

-	-	TRBV7-9	TRBJ1-2	TGTGCCAGCAGCTTAAGCTGGAGGAACTATGGCTACACCTTC	CASSLSWRNYGYTF
few	-	TRBV6-1	TRBJ2-7	TGTGCCAGCAGGTCAGGGGACGAGCAGTACTTC	CASRSGDEQYF
-	-	TRBV27	TRBJ1-1	TGTGCCAGCAGGCCCGCCGGGGGAACTGAAGCTTTCTTT	CASRPAGGTEAFF
few	TRBD1	TRBV5-1	TRBJ1-2	TGCGCCAGCAGCTTCACAGGGGGGAACAACTATGGCTACACCTTC	CASSFTGGNNYGYTF
-	TRBD1	TRBV7-9	TRBJ1-1	TGTGCCAGCAGCCCACAGGGGATGAACACTGAAGCTTTCTTT	CASSPQGMNTEAFF
-	-	TRBV2	TRBJ2-5	TGTGCCAGCAGTGGTCCACAAGAGACCCAGTACTTC	CASSGPQETQYF
-	TRBD1	TRBV5-1	TRBJ1-1	TGCGCCAGCAGAGTAGGGGGCAAGGGGAACACTGAAGCTTTCTTT	CASRVGGKGNTEAFF
-	-	TRBV9	TRBJ1-1	TGTGCCAGCAGCCCAGACATTACAGGGAACATGAACACTGAAGCTTTCTTT	CASSPDITGNMNTEAFF
-	-	TRBV19	TRBJ2-7	TGTGCCAGTAGTATAGTTGGGGAGAACTACGAGCAGTACTTC	CASSIVGENYEQYF
few	-	TRBV7-3	TRBJ2-7	TGTGCCAGCAGCCCCTTCGGGTCCCACGAGCAGTACTTC	CASSPFGSHEQYF
-	-	TRBV19	TRBJ1-2	TGTGCCAGTAGCCCGACAGCTCATGGCTACACCTTC	CASSPTAHGYTF
-	-	TRBV5-1	TRBJ1-1	TGCGCCAGCAGCTTGGGGGGCAGGGGAGCTTTCTTT	CASSLGGRGAFF
few	TRBD2	TRBV7-2	TRBJ2-7	TGTGCCAGCAGCTTAGCGGGACTAGCGGGGGGTCCAGCCTACGAGCAGTACTTC	CASSLAGLAGGPAYEQYF
-	-	TRBV29-1	TRBJ1-3	TGCAGCGTTACCGTCTCTGGAAACACCATATATTTT	CSVTVSGNTIYF
-	-	TRBV9	TRBJ2-2	TGTGCCAGCAGCGTGGGGGCTTCCGGGGAGCTGTTTTTT	CASSVGASGELFF
-	-	TRBV5-4	TRBJ2-6	TGTGCCAGCAGCGCCAGGACAGCCCACTCTGGGGCCAACGTCCTGACTTTC	CASSARTAHSGANVLTF